These 20 T cell receptor beta chains were sequenced from one sample in a study of OX40 agonist ivuxolimab in advanced cancers. The table came from immunoSEQ multiplex PCR; TCRdb's copy has only in-frame clones and leaves some out. The data show under 85,000 clones, approximately 90% seen once. The sample was CD4+ or CD8+ T cells sorted from blood, taken in a trial of the OX40 agonist ivuxolimab. Receptor source: an adult with an advanced solid tumor such as melanoma, head and neck, liver or kidney cancer.

The chain links TRBV5-5 to TRBJ2-5; maybe TRBD2 (5 bases). The V and J ends lost 0 bases and 2 bases respectively, with 8 bases between them. Germline assignment: CDR1 SGHKS and CDR2 YYEKEE (reference sequence). The CDR3 has 14 amino acids. The CDR3, as DNA: TGTGCCAGCAGCTTGGTCGGGAATCAAGAGACCCAGTACTTC. It encodes CASSLVGNQETQYF. Looking up the rest from reference TRBV5-5 and TRBJ2-5 gives the full variable domain: DAGVTQSPTHLIKTRGQQVTLRCSPISGHKSVSWYQQVLGQGPQFIFQYYEKEERGRGNFPDRFSARQFPNYSSELNVNALLLGDSALYLCASSLVGNQETQYFGPGTRLLVL.

This clone appeared a few times. This chain links TRBV7-6 with TRBJ1-1; TRBD1 matches 7 bases. Per the germline V gene, CDR1 is SGHVS and CDR2 is FNYEAQ. V gave up 4 bases and J gave up 7 bases; unmatched junction bases: 6. CDR3 length: 13 residues. The CDR3 loop is CASSSTGIREAFF. In DNA form, the CDR3 reads TGTGCCAGCAGCTCGACAGGGATACGTGAAGCTTTCTTT.

This clone was observed once. V and J are TRBV5-1 and TRBJ1-1, with D possibly matching TRBD1 (6 bases). CDR1 is SGHRS and CDR2 is YFSETQ in the germline V gene. V was pared by 3 bases and J by 0 bases, with 9 bases between. The CDR3 is 14 amino acids. CDR3 region: CASSYGGMNTEAFF. The CDR3 DNA sequence: TGCGCCAGCAGCTATGGGGGCATGAACACTGAAGCTTTCTTT.

V is TRBV6-6 and J is TRBJ1-4, with 8 positions matching TRBD1. Looked up from germline, CDR1 is MNHNY and CDR2 is SVGAGI (reference sequence). The CDR3 has 15 amino acids. V shed 6 bases and J 7 bases; nucleotides not matched to a gene: 10. CDR3 sequence: CASSFPGTGGEKLFF. The DNA of the CDR3 is TGTGCCAGCAGCTTCCCCGGGACAGGTGGTGAAAAACTGTTTTTT.

This chain uses TRBV6-4 with TRBJ1-6; D unresolved. CDR3 length: 13 amino acids. Trimming took 3 bases from V and 8 from J, leaving 8 bases between them. CDR1 and CDR2 (germline): MRHNA, SNTAGT. CDR3 loop: CASSEKLDSPLHF. As DNA, the CDR3 is TGTGCCAGCAGTGAAAAGTTAGATTCACCCCTCCACTTT.

This chain connects TRBV28 to TRBJ1-6; D ambiguous. In germline, CDR1 is MDHEN, CDR2 SYDVKM. V gave up 1 base and J gave up 0 bases, with 7 bases separating them. The CDR3 extends over 16 amino acids. CDR3 sequence (DNA): TGTGCCAGCAGTTTATCCGCAAGCTCCTATAATTCACCCCTCCACTTT. Translation: CASSLSASSYNSPLHF.

The chain links TRBV9 to TRBJ2-5; 10 positions match TRBD2. Trimming at V came to 0 bases and at J to 4 bases, leaving 12 bases not matched to a gene. Germline CDR1 is SGDLS and CDR2 is YYNGEE. This CDR3 has 18 residues. The CDR3 DNA reads TGTGCCAGCAGCGTAGGAGCGGGGGGGCCTGGTGCTCGAGAGACCCAGTACTTC. Its protein is CASSVGAGGPGARETQYF.

This chain links TRBV29-1 with TRBJ2-3; D is perhaps TRBD1 (6 bases). V lost 6 bases and J lost 5, with 12 bases in between. The CDR3 loop spans 12 amino acids. The germline V gene encodes CDR1 SQVTM and CDR2 ANQGSEA. The CDR3 here is CSVIIQGDTQYF. The CDR3 DNA sequence: TGCAGCGTGATAATACAGGGAGATACGCAGTATTTT.

This chain links TRBV5-5 with TRBJ1-2; D is possibly TRBD1 (6 bases). The CDR3 has 13 residues. Trimming removed 0 bases at V and 13 bases at J, with 16 bases between. Germline lookup yields CDR1 SGHKS and CDR2 YYEKEE (reference sequence). The CDR3 DNA follows: TGTGCCAGCAGCTTGGGGACAGCGACTGAAGGCACCTTC. Residues: CASSLGTATEGTF.

The chain carries TRBV5-4 and TRBJ2-7; no firm D call. The CDR3 extends over 15 amino acids. Trimming shortened V by 4 bases and J by 6 bases, and 20 bases separated the two germline ends. The germline V gene has CDR1 SGHNT and CDR2 YYREEE (reference sequence). CDR3 residues: CASSPRASGHLEQYF. The CDR3 DNA is TGTGCCAGCAGCCCTAGGGCTAGTGGGCACCTCGAGCAGTACTTC.

This clone was seen a few times. The chain joins TRBV14 to TRBJ2-7; D could derive from TRBD1 or TRBD2 (5 bases each). V lost 5 bases to trimming and J lost 2 bases, with 16 bases between them. The CDR3 is made up of 15 amino acids. From germline, CDR1 is SGHDN and CDR2 FVKESK. The CDR3, as DNA: TGTGCCAGCAGCTACCGGGACGGAATGGCCTACGAGCAGTACTTC. Translated, it gives CASSYRDGMAYEQYF.

V usage is TRBV6-6 and J usage is TRBJ2-5, with D possibly matching TRBD2 (6 bases). The CDR3 contains 14 residues. The germline V gene encodes CDR1 MNHNY and CDR2 SVGAGI (reference sequence). Trimming stripped 5 bases from V and 6 bases from J, with 16 bases between. The CDR3 spells CASSPTLAAKTQYF. The CDR3 DNA is TGTGCCAGCAGTCCTACTTTAGCGGCGAAGACCCAGTACTTC.

This chain connects TRBV10-3 to TRBJ1-2; D not certain. Trimming took 5 bases from V and 4 from J, leaving 5 bases between them. CDR1 and CDR2 (germline): ENHRY, SYGVKD. The CDR3 is made up of 11 amino acids. CDR3 nucleotides: TGTGCCATCAGTACGGGCTATGGCTACACCTTC. It translates to CAISTGYGYTF.

J is TRBJ2-7 and V is TRBV7-6; 11 bases line up with TRBD1. V lost 5 bases and J lost 0; bases outside the gene matches: 15. Looked up from germline, CDR1 is SGHVS and CDR2 is FNYEAQ. This CDR3 has 19 residues. CDR3: CASSRLPGQGEQGSYEQYF. CDR3 bases: TGTGCCAGCAGCCGACTCCCGGGACAGGGGGAACAAGGCTCCTACGAGCAGTACTTC.

The rearrangement uses TRBV5-8 and TRBJ2-2; perhaps TRBD2 as D (6 bases). This CDR3 comprises 17 residues. Germline V gene data show CDR1 as SGHTS and CDR2 as YDEGEE. V was pared by 9 bases and J by 0 bases, with 21 bases between. The CDR3 sequence: CATPSTEWDSNTGELFF. The CDR3 region has the DNA TGTGCCACCCCCTCGACGGAATGGGACTCGAACACCGGGGAGCTGTTTTTT. The whole variable domain, filled in from reference TRBV5-8 and TRBJ2-2, reads EAGVTQSPTHLIKTRGQQATLRCSPISGHTSVYWYQQALGLGLQFLLWYDEGEERNRGNFPPRFSGRQFPNYSSELNVNALELEDSALYLCATPSTEWDSNTGELFFGEGSRLTVL.

The V call is TRBV14, the J call TRBJ1-6, with D unresolved. Germline CDR1 is SGHDN and CDR2 is FVKESK. V was clipped by 4 bases and J by 0 bases, with 10 bases between them. The CDR3 totals 16 residues. CDR3 in DNA: TGTGCCAGCAGCCCCGGACTGAGCTCCTATAATTCACCCCTCCACTTT. Translating it yields CASSPGLSSYNSPLHF.

This chain uses TRBV6-6 with TRBJ2-7; D may be TRBD1 (5 bases). This CDR3 region has 16 residues. Germline CDR1 and CDR2: MNHNY and SVGAGI (reference sequence). The V gene lost 4 bases and the J gene lost 3 bases, with 19 bases spanning the gap. The CDR3 DNA follows: TGTGCCAGCAGTTTCGCCATGGGGCAGGTCGTCTACGAGCAGTACTTC. Translating it yields CASSFAMGQVVYEQYF.

The chain recombines TRBV6-6 with TRBJ1-3; D is uncertain. This CDR3 is built from 13 residues. V gave up 10 bases and J gave up 0 bases, with 10 bases separating them. The V gene's germline CDR1 is MNHNY and CDR2 SVGAGI (reference sequence). In nucleotides, the CDR3 is TGTGCCACCATCGAGGCCTCTGGAAACACCATATATTTT. Translation: CATIEASGNTIYF.

The V call is TRBV2, the J call TRBJ1-1; 10 nucleotides match TRBD1. Germline values: CDR1 SNHLY, CDR2 FYNNEI. V lost 7 bases, J lost 1 base, and 3 bases stayed unmatched. This CDR3 is built from 14 residues. The CDR3 reads CASIRQGANTEAFF. The CDR3 DNA is TGTGCCAGCATAAGACAGGGGGCGAACACTGAAGCTTTCTTT.

The chain combines TRBV5-1 with TRBJ1-4; TRBD1 aligns across 12 bases. Germline V gives CDR1 SGHRS, CDR2 YFSETQ. The CDR3 has 15 residues. V shed 5 bases and J 4 bases; nucleotides not matched to a gene: 3. CDR3 amino acids: CASRGQGASNEKLFF. The CDR3 DNA sequence: TGCGCCAGCAGGGGACAGGGGGCGAGTAATGAAAAACTGTTTTTT.